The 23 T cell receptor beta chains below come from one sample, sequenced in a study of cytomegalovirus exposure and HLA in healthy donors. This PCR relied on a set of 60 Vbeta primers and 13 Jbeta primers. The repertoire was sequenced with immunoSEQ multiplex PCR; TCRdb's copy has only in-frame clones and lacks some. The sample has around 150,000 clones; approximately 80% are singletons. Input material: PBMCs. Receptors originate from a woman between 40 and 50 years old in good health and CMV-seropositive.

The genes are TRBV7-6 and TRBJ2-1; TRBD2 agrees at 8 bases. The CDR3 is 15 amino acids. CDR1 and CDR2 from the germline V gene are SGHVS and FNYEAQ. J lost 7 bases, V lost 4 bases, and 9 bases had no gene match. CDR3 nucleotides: TGTGCCAGCAGCTCCCAGACAGCGGGAGTAAATGAGCAGTTCTTC. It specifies CASSSQTAGVNEQFF.

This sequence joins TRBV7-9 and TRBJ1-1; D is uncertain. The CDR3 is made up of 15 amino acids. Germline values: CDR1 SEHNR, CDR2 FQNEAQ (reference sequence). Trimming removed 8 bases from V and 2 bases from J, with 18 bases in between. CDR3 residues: CASGLPTSGNTEAFF. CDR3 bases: TGTGCCAGCGGCCTCCCAACCAGCGGTAACACTGAAGCTTTCTTT.

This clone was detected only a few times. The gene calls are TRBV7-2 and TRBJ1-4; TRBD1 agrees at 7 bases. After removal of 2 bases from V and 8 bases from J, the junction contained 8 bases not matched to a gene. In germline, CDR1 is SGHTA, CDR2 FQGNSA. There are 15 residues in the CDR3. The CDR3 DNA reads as TGTGCCAGCAGCTTAAACGGCAGGGGGAACGAAAAACTGTTTTTT. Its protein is CASSLNGRGNEKLFF.

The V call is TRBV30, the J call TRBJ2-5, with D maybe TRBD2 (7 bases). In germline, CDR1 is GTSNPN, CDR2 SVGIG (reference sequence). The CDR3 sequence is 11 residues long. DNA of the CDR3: TGTGCTGGGGGGAGGGGGAAGACCCAGTACTTC. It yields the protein CAGGRGKTQYF.

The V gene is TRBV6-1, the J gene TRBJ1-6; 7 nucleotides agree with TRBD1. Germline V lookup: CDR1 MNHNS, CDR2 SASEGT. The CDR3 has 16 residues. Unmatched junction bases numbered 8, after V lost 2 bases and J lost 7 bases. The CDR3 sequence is CASSEIEGAGNSPLHF. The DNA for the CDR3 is TGTGCCAGCAGTGAAATTGAGGGGGCGGGAAATTCACCCCTCCACTTT.

The CDR3 DNA reads as TGTGCCAGCAGCTTACGACTAGCGGGTACCGGGGAGCTGTTTTTT. It codes for CASSLRLAGTGELFF. The chain employs TRBV7-2 and TRBJ2-2; TRBD2 agrees at 10 bases. The V segment lost 2 bases and the J segment 5 bases; nucleotides outside the gene matches: 2. CDR1 is SGHTA, CDR2 FQGNSA, per germline. This CDR3 is 15 amino acids long.

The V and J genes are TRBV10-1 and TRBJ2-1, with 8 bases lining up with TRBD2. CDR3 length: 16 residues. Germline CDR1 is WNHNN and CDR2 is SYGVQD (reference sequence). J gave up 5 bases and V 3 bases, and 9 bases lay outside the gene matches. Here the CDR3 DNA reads TGCGCCAGCAGTGACATCCGAGCGGGGGATAACAATGAGCAGTTCTTC. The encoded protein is CASSDIRAGDNNEQFF.

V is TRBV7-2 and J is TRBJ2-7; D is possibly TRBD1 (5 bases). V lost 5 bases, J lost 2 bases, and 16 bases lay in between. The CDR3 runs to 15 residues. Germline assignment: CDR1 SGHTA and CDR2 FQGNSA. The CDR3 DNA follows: TGTGCCAGCAGCCTAAACGGTCAGGGTCCCTACGAGCAGTACTTC. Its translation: CASSLNGQGPYEQYF. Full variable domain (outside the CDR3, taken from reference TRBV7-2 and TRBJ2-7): GAGVSQSPSNKVTEKGKDVELRCDPISGHTALYWYRQSLGQGLEFLIYFQGNSAPDKSGLPSDRFSAERTGGSVSTLTIQRTQQEDSAVYLCASSLNGQGPYEQYFGPGTRLTVT.

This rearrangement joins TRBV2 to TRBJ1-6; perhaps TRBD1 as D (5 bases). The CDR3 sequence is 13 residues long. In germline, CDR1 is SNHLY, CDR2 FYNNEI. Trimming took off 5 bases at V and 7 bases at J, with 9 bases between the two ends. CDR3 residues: CASSQRQNSPLHF. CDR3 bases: TGTGCCAGCAGTCAAAGACAGAATTCACCCCTCCACTTT.

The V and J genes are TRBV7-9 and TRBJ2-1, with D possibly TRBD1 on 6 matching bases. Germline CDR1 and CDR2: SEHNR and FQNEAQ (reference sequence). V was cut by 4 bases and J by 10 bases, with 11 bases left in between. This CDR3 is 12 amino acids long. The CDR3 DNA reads TGTGCCAGCAGCTCAGGGGTAAGGGAGCAGTTCTTC. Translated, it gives CASSSGVREQFF.

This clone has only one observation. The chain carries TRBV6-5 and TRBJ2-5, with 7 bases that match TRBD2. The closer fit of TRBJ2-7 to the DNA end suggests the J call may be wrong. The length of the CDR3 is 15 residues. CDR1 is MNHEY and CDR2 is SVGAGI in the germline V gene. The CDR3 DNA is TGTGCCAGCAGTTACTCGTCGGGAGGTGAGGACGAGCAGTACTTC. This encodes CASSYSSGGEDEQYF.

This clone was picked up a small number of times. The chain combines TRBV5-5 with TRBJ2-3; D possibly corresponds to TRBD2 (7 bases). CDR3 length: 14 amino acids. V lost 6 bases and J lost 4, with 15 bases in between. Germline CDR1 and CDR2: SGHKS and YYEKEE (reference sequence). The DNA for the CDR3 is TGTGCCAGCACAAGGGAGGGGGTAGCAGATACGCAGTATTTT. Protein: CASTREGVADTQYF. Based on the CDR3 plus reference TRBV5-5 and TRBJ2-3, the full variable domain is DAGVTQSPTHLIKTRGQQVTLRCSPISGHKSVSWYQQVLGQGPQFIFQYYEKEERGRGNFPDRFSARQFPNYSSELNVNALLLGDSALYLCASTREGVADTQYFGPGTRLTVL.

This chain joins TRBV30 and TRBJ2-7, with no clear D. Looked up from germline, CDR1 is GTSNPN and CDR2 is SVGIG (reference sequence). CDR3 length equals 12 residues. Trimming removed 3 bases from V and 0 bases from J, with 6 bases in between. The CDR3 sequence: CAWSRYSYEQYF. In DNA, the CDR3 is TGTGCCTGGAGCCGTTACTCCTACGAGCAGTACTTC.

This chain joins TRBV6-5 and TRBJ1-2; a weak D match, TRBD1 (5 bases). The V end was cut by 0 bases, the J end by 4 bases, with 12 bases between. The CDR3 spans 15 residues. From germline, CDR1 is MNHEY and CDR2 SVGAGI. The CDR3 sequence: CASSYSLGRIYGYTF. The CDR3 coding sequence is TGTGCCAGCAGTTACTCGTTGGGGCGGATCTATGGCTACACCTTC.

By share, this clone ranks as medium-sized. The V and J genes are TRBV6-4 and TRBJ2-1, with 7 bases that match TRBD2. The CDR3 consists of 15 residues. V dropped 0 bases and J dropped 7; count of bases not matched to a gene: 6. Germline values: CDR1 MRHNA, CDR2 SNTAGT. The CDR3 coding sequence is TGTGCCAGCAGTGACTCGTCGTTAGCGGGTAATGAGCAGTTCTTC. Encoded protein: CASSDSSLAGNEQFF.

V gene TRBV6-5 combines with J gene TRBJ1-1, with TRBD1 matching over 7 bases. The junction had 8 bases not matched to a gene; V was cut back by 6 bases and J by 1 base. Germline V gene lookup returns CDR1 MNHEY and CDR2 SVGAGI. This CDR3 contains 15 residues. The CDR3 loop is CASRLNRGKNTEAFF. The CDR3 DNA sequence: TGTGCCAGCAGACTAAACAGGGGAAAGAACACTGAAGCTTTCTTT.

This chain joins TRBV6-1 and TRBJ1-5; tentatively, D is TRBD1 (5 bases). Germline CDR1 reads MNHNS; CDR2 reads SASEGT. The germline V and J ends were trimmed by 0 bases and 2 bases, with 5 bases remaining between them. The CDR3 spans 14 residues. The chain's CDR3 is CASSEAGGNQPQHF. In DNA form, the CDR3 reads TGTGCCAGCAGTGAAGCAGGGGGCAATCAGCCCCAGCATTTT.

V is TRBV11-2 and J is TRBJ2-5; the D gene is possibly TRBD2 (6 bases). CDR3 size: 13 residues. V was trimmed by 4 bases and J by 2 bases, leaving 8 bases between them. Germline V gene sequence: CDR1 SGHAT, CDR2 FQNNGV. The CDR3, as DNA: TGTGCCAGCAGCTCGGGGGTTCAAGAGACCCAGTACTTC. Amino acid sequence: CASSSGVQETQYF.

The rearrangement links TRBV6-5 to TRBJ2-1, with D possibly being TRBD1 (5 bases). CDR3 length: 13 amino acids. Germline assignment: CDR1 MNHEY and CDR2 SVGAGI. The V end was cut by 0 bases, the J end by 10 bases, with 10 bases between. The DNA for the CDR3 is TGTGCCAGCAGTTACTCGACAGCGCGGGAGCAGTTCTTC. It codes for CASSYSTAREQFF.

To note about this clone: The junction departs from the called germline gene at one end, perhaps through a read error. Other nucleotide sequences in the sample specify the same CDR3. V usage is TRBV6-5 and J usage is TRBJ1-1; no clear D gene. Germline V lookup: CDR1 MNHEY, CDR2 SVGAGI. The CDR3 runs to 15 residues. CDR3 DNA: TGTGTCTGTCTGAGGCAGATTGACTTGAACACTGAAGCTTTTTTT. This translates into CVCLRQIDLNTEAFF.

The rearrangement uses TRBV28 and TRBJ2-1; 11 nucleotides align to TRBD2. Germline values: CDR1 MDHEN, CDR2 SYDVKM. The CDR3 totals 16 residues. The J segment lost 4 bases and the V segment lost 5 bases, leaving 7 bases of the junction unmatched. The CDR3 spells CASSPLSGGEYNEQFF. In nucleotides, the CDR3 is TGTGCCAGCAGTCCCCTTAGCGGGGGGGAATACAATGAGCAGTTCTTC. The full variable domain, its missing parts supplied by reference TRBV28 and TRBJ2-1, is DVKVTQSSRYLVKRTGEKVFLECVQDMDHENMFWYRQDPGLGLRLIYFSYDVKMKEKGDIPEGYSVSREKKERFSLILESASTNQTSMYLCASSPLSGGEYNEQFFGPGTRLTVL.

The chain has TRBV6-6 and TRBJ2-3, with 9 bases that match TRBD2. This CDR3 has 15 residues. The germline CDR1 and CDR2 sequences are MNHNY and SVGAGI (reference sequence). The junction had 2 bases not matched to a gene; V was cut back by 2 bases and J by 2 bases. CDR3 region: CASSYGGGVTDTQYF. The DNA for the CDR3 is TGTGCCAGCAGTTACGGCGGGGGGGTCACAGATACGCAGTATTTT.

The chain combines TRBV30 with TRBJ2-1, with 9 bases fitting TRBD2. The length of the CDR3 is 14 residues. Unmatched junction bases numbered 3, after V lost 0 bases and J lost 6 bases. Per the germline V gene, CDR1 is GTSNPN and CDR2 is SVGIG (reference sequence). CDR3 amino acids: CAWSVLAGFNEQFF. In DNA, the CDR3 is TGTGCCTGGAGTGTCCTAGCGGGGTTCAATGAGCAGTTCTTC.